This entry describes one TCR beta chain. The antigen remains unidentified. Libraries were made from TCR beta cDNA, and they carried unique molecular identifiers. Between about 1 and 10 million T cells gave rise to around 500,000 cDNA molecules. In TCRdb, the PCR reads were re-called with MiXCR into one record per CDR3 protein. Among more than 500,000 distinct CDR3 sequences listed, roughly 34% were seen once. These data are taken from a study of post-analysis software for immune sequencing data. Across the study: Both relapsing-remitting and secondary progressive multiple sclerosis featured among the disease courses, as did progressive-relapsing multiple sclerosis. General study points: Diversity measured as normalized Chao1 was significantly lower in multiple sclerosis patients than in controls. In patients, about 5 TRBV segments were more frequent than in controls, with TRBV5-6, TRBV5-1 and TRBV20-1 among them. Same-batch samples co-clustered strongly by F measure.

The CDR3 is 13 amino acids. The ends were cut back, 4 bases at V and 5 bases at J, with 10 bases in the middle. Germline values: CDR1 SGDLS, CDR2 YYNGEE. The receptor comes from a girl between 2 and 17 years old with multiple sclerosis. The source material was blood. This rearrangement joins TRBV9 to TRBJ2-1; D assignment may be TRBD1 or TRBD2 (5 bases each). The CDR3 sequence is CASSRGPDNEQFF. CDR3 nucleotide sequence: TGTGCCAGCAGCCGGGGCCCCGACAATGAGCAGTTCTTC.